This section outlines one TCR beta chain sequence together with its context. The antigen remains unidentified. The study profiled TCR beta VDJ and CDR3 using genomic DNA as template. TCRdb re-called the reads with MiXCR, one entry per CDR3 protein. The repertoire holds roughly 86,000 distinct CDR3 sequences, with roughly half as singletons. The data derive from a study of CD8+CD57+ T cells in acquired aplastic anemia. Looking at the study overall: Mean DNA quantity obtained from sorted CD4+ and CD8+ cells was 2.5 to 4 ug. CD4+ cells from healthy donors averaged about 10.8 million reads. General observations from the study: Patients and healthy controls showed no significant CD8+ Simpson's diversity difference. It was found that some 30 CD8+ CDR3 sequences were shared between patients and controls.

Trimming took 5 bases from V and 2 from J; bases not matched to a gene: 6. This CDR3 spans 16 amino acids. Germline V CDR1 and CDR2: SGHAT, FQNNGV. Source material: sorted CD4+, CD8+, or CD8+CD57+ T cells (not recorded which) from PBMCs. This clonotype was obtained from a human donor in good health, serving as a control. The chain recombines TRBV11-2 with TRBJ2-1; 10 bases match TRBD2. The CDR3 coding sequence is TGTGCCAGCAGCCCCGGGACTAGCGTCACCTACAATGAGCAGTTCTTC. Protein sequence: CASSPGTSVTYNEQFF.